This T cell receptor (beta chain) originates from a study of identical twins. Study-level findings and limits: For zero-insertion analyses, partial confounding could come from invariant MAIT and iNKT cells.

This clonotype has just a few counts. Antigen: not known. At one of its ends the junction is not consistent with the germline gene, which may arise from a read error. It was template switching that added a universal primer site, and there were unique molecular identifiers on the cDNA. TCRdb redid the calling of the 5' RACE reads with MiXCR, one entry per CDR3 protein. The sample has around 250,000 distinct CDR3 sequences, roughly 7% seen once; the top ten hold 3.6%. The same data also contributed to another study, on yellow fever vaccine responses in identical twins.

Sequencing was performed on memory (CD45RO+) T cells sorted from blood. The sequence was collected from a woman younger than 30 in good health.

CDR3 coding DNA: TGCAGCGTTGAGACCCAGACGGTGGGCTTC. It specifies CSVETQTVGF. J is TRBJ1-2 and V is TRBV29-1, with D unresolved. Germline loops: CDR1 SQVTM, CDR2 ANQGSEA. CDR3 length equals 10 residues.